A single TCR beta chain is shown here with its context. Antigen unknown. These data are taken from a study of cytomegalovirus exposure and HLA in healthy donors. Study-level points and caveats: Within the data, a cluster of highly shared sequence variants was likely a sequencing artifact. The study found most TCR sequences rare, yet found some public TCRs in many donors. Among TCR beta chains, those listed as cytomegalovirus-associated numbered some 170.

Trimming removed 8 bases at V and 4 bases at J, with 23 bases between. CDR1 is SEHNR and CDR2 is FQNEAQ in the germline V gene (reference sequence). CDR3 length: 16 amino acids. Primers included in the PCR were 60 Vbeta and 13 Jbeta primers. Sequencing used immunoSEQ multiplex PCR; TCRdb keeps in-frame clones, though not all of them. The sample has over 100,000 clones, about 75% seen once. The sample comprised PBMCs. This TCR derives from a middle-aged woman in good health and CMV-seronegative. V gene TRBV7-9 combines with J gene TRBJ1-1; D may be TRBD1 (5 bases). The CDR3 here is CASQSRDSQSGTEAFF. The CDR3 DNA reads as TGTGCCAGCCAGAGCCGGGACTCACAAAGCGGCACTGAAGCTTTCTTT. Full variable domain (remainder filled in from reference TRBV7-9 and TRBJ1-1): DTGVSQNPRHKITKRGQNVTFRCDPISEHNRLYWYRQTLGQGPEFLTYFQNEAQLEKSRLLSDRFSAERPKGSFSTLEIQRTEQGDSAMYLCASQSRDSQSGTEAFFGQGTRLTVV.